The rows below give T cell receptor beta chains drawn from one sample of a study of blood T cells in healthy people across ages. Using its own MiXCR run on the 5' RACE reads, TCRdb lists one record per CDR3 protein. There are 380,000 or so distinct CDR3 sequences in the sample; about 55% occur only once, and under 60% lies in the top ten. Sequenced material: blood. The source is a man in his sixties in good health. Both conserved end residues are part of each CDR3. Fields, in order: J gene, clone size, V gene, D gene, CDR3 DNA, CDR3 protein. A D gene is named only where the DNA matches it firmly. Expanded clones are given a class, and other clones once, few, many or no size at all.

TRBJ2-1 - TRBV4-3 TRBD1 TGCGCCAGCAGCCACCGGACAGGCAGCTCCTACAATAAGCAGTTCTTC CASSHRTGSSYNKQFF
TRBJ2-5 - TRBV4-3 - TGCGCCAGCAGCCACCGAGCCGGAGAGACCCAGTACTTC CASSHRAGETQYF
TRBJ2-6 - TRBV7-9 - TGTGCCACAGACGAGACCGGGGCCAACGTCCTGACTTTC CATDETGANVLTF
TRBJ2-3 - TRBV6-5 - TGTGCCAGCAGTTTCGATGTAGGGGATACGCAGTATTTT CASSFDVGDTQYF
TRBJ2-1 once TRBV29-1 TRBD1 TGCAGCGCCACACTCCCGGGACAGGGGCTCGGCGAGCAGTTCTTC CSATLPGQGLGEQFF
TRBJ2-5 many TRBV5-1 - TGCGCCAGCAGCTTTTCTAGGGTACAAGAGACCCAGTACTTC CASSFSRVQETQYF
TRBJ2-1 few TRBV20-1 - TGCAGTGCTAGTGATGGGCTAGGTGGCTACAATGAGCAGTTCTTC CSASDGLGGYNEQFF
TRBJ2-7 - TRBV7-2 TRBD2 TGTGCCAGCAGCTTAGTTCTAGCGGGTCGCGAGCAGTACTTC CASSLVLAGREQYF
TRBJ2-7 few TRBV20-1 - TGCAGTGCTGCGAGCTACGAGCAGTACTTC CSAASYEQYF
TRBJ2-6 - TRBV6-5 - TGTGCCAGCAGCCGTACTGGAAGCTCTGGGGCCAACGTCCTGACTTTC CASSRTGSSGANVLTF
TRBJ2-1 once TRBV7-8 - TGTGCCAGCAGCGTAGGGAAGGGTTTCAATGAGCAGTTCTTC CASSVGKGFNEQFF
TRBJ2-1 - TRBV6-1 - TGTGCCAGCACCGGCGGGCGATACAATGAGCAGTTCTTC CASTGGRYNEQFF
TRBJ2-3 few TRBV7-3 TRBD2 TGTGCCAGCAGCTTGTCAGCGGGAGCGGTAGATACGCAGTATTTT CASSLSAGAVDTQYF
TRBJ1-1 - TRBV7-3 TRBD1 TGTGCCAGCAGACGCACAGGGGGCAGCACTGAAGCTTTCTTT CASRRTGGSTEAFF
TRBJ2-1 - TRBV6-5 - TGTGCCAGCAGTGATTACCGAGCCAGCAATGAGCAGTTCTTC CASSDYRASNEQFF
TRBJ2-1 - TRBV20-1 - TGCAGTCCTCAGGGCAGGAGCACGGCTGAGCAGTTCTTC CSPQGRSTAEQFF
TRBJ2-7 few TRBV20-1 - TGCAGTGCTAGGGATAGTAAGTCCTACGAGCAGTACTTC CSARDSKSYEQYF
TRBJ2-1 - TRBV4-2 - TGTGCCAGCAGCCAAGATGCAGCACTTGAGCAGTTCTTC CASSQDAALEQFF
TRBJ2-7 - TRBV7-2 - TGTGCCAGCAGCTTACCAGGCTACAATGAGCAGTACTTC CASSLPGYNEQYF
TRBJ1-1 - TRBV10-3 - TGTGCCGCTGGGAGTAACACTGAAGCTTTCTTT CAAGSNTEAFF
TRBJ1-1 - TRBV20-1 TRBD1 TGCAGTGCTACTAGGGGACAGGGGAGAAACACTGAAGCTTTCTTT CSATRGQGRNTEAFF
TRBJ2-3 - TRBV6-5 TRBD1 TGTGCCAGCAGTTACTCGAGCGCGGGACAGGGGGCAGATACGCAGTATTTT CASSYSSAGQGADTQYF
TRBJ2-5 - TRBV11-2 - TGTGCCAGCAGCTTAGACAGGGGGACCCAGTACTTC CASSLDRGTQYF